This entry is about one T cell receptor beta chain. These data come from a study of blood T cell repertoires in COVID-19. Study context: T cells, B-cell-depleted T cells, or PBMCs provided the cDNA or gDNA that served as material.

CDR3 length: 12 amino acids. Germline CDR1 reads SNHLY; CDR2 reads FYNNEI. Trimming took 11 bases from V and 9 from J, leaving 17 bases between them. Authors' processing steps: Estimates of nucleated cell counts were drawn from the amplification of reference gene primers. TCRdb's copy holds only in-frame clones and misses some; the assay was immunoSEQ multiplex PCR. The DNA gave D and trimming, while V, J and clone size come from that table. Of about 81,000 clones in the sample, about 84% are singletons; the top ten hold around 14%. J is TRBJ1-5 and V is TRBV2; the D is unclear. The sample was peripheral blood. The receptor was derived from a human donor in a cohort sampled during active COVID-19. The CDR3 region is CAFGEGPGPQHF. CDR3 DNA: TGTGCCTTCGGGGAGGGTCCAGGGCCCCAGCATTTT. Complete variable domain (other parts from reference TRBV2 and TRBJ1-5): EPEVTQTPSHQVTQMGQEVILRCVPISNHLYFYWYRQILGQKVEFLVSFYNNEISEKSEIFDDQFSVERPDGSNFTLKIRSTKLEDSAMYFCAFGEGPGPQHFGDGTRLSIL.